The T cell receptor (beta chain) under discussion was sequenced for a study of T-cell reconstitution after alpha-beta-depleted transplantation in children. This clonotype came up a few times. CDR1 DFQATT and CDR2 SNEGSKA come from the germline V gene (reference sequence). The trim removed 2 bases at V and 5 bases at J, leaving 5 bases unmatched. The CDR3 has 15 amino acids. Unique molecular identifiers tagged the TCRbeta library. From the PCR reads, TCRdb called clonotypes with MiXCR, one entry per CDR3 protein. The table lists 200,000 to 250,000 distinct CDR3 sequences, under 9.5% of them singletons.

The TCR was taken from a human donor who donated a stem cell graft to a child with acute lymphoblastic leukemia. The source was PBMCs from the stem cell graft donor, collected from the stem cell graft. This chain joins TRBV20-1 and TRBJ1-4, with 10 nucleotides matching TRBD1. In nucleotides, the CDR3 is TGCAGTGCTAGAAACCCGGGACAGGGGAATGAAAAACTGTTTTTT. This codes for CSARNPGQGNEKLFF.